A selection of T cell receptor beta chains follows, all from one sample in a study of T cell changes during pregnancy in multiple sclerosis. Generated by immunoSEQ multiplex PCR, the TCRdb table keeps only in-frame clones and is missing some. The sample holds 25,000 to 35,000 clones, approximately 90% seen once. The sample in question was CD8+ T cells from peripheral blood mononuclear cells, obtained in the first trimester of pregnancy. Source of these receptors: a female donor with multiple sclerosis, enrolled in a pregnancy study. CDR3s include the opening cysteine and the closing phenylalanine or tryptophan. A D gene is named only where the DNA matches it firmly. Clone size, where shown, is once, few, many, or a class for clones that have expanded.

j_gene	abundance	d_gene	v_gene	CDR3aa	CDR3nt
TRBJ2-3	once	TRBD2	TRBV9	CASSPGTSGTDTQYF	TGTGCCAGCAGCCCCGGGACTAGCGGCACAGATACGCAGTATTTT
TRBJ2-1	NA	NA	TRBV11-2	CASSLGGQYNEQFF	TGTGCCAGCAGCTTAGGGGGACAATACAATGAGCAGTTCTTC
TRBJ1-2	NA	NA	TRBV9	CASSVTGRAKYGYTF	TGTGCCAGCAGCGTTACAGGGAGGGCTAAGTATGGCTACACCTTC
TRBJ1-2	NA	NA	TRBV19	CASRAGGTNYGYTF	TGTGCCAGTCGAGCCGGGGGAACTAACTATGGCTACACCTTC
TRBJ2-7	NA	TRBD2	TRBV5-8	CASSLVSGSAEQYF	TGTGCCAGCAGCTTGGTTAGCGGGAGTGCCGAGCAGTACTTC
TRBJ2-5	NA	TRBD2	TRBV28	CASSYSSGSTETQYF	TGTGCCAGCAGCTACTCTAGCGGGAGTACGGAGACCCAGTACTTC
TRBJ2-5	once	TRBD1	TRBV27	CASRDRGLVETQYF	TGTGCCAGCAGAGACAGGGGGCTGGTAGAGACCCAGTACTTC
TRBJ1-2	NA	NA	TRBV19	CASSIVGGNYGYTF	TGTGCCAGTAGTATAGTAGGAGGAAACTATGGCTACACCTTC
TRBJ1-2	NA	TRBD1	TRBV19	CASTGQPGYGYTF	TGTGCCAGCACGGGACAGCCTGGCTATGGCTACACCTTC
TRBJ1-4	NA	NA	TRBV15	CATGERVDEKLFF	TGTGCCACCGGAGAGAGGGTGGACGAAAAACTGTTTTTT
TRBJ2-7	NA	NA	TRBV30	CAWSVDSSSYEQYF	TGTGCCTGGAGTGTTGACAGCAGCTCCTACGAGCAGTACTTC
TRBJ2-7	NA	TRBD2	TRBV5-5	CASSLASGGSYEQYF	TGTGCCAGCAGCTTGGCTAGCGGGGGTTCCTACGAGCAGTACTTC
TRBJ2-3	NA	TRBD2	TRBV5-5	CASSRTSGNTDTQYF	TGTGCCAGCAGCAGGACTAGCGGGAACACAGATACGCAGTATTTT
TRBJ2-7	NA	NA	TRBV5-6	CASSLGDTYEQYF	TGTGCCAGCAGCTTGGGGGACACCTACGAGCAGTACTTC
TRBJ2-3	NA	NA	TRBV6-4	CASSEGGGQDTQYF	TGTGCCAGCAGTGAAGGGGGGGGTCAAGATACGCAGTATTTT
TRBJ2-1	once	TRBD2	TRBV6-4	CASSAAESGSAEQFF	TGTGCCAGCAGTGCCGCCGAGAGCGGGAGCGCGGAGCAGTTCTTC
TRBJ2-3	NA	NA	TRBV5-8	CASSPTGTPIDTQYF	TGTGCCAGCAGCCCGACCGGGACTCCCATAGATACGCAGTATTTT
TRBJ2-7	NA	NA	TRBV18	CASSRLQGKREQYF	TGTGCCAGCTCCAGACTTCAGGGGAAAAGGGAGCAGTACTTC
TRBJ1-4	NA	NA	TRBV6-5	CASSSTGPTNEKLFF	TGTGCCAGCAGTTCAACAGGGCCGACTAATGAAAAACTGTTTTTT
TRBJ2-7	NA	NA	TRBV6-5	CASSYVPGSSYEQYF	TGTGCCAGCAGTTACGTGCCAGGTTCTTCCTACGAGCAGTACTTC
TRBJ2-5	NA	TRBD1	TRBV7-9	CASGTPTGGGETQYF	TGTGCCAGCGGCACCCCCACAGGGGGCGGAGAGACCCAGTACTTC
TRBJ2-7	NA	NA	TRBV27	CASKSGLAGHEQYF	TGTGCCAGCAAAAGCGGGCTAGCCGGCCACGAGCAGTACTTC
TRBJ1-2	NA	TRBD1	TRBV27	CASSLSMGQGAIGYTF	TGTGCCAGCAGTTTATCGATGGGACAGGGGGCAATCGGCTACACCTTC
TRBJ1-1	NA	NA	TRBV27	CASSLTQQNTEAFF	TGTGCCAGCAGTTTAACCCAACAGAACACTGAAGCTTTCTTT
TRBJ2-1	NA	TRBD1	TRBV7-9	CASSATGVRQDNEQFF	TGTGCCAGCAGCGCCACAGGGGTAAGACAGGACAATGAGCAGTTCTTC
TRBJ1-1	NA	TRBD1	TRBV19	CASSQDRANTEAFF	TGTGCCAGTAGTCAGGACAGGGCGAACACTGAAGCTTTCTTT
TRBJ2-1	once	NA	TRBV7-2	CASRRGGDEQFF	TGTGCCAGCAGAAGAGGAGGAGATGAGCAGTTCTTC
TRBJ2-7	NA	NA	TRBV6-5	CASRGDNSYEQYF	TGTGCCAGCAGGGGGGACAATTCCTACGAGCAGTACTTC
TRBJ2-3	NA	TRBD2	TRBV6-4	CASSRLAGESDTQYF	TGTGCCAGCAGTCGACTAGCGGGGGAATCGGATACGCAGTATTTT
TRBJ1-6	NA	NA	TRBV27	CASSLRSYNSPLHF	TGTGCCAGCAGTTTGCGATCCTATAATTCACCCCTCCACTTT
TRBJ1-1	NA	NA	TRBV2	CASSMTVNTEAFF	TGTGCCAGCAGCATGACAGTGAACACTGAAGCTTTCTTT
TRBJ2-2	many	NA	TRBV6-4	CASSDTNTGELFF	TGTGCCAGCAGTGATACGAACACCGGGGAGCTGTTTTTT
TRBJ1-2	once	NA	TRBV5-1	CASTQGYGYTF	TGCGCCAGCACACAGGGTTATGGCTACACCTTC
TRBJ2-7	NA	TRBD1	TRBV27	CASSSSGDSYEQYF	TGTGCCAGCAGTTCCTCCGGGGACAGCTACGAGCAGTACTTC
TRBJ1-6	few	TRBD1	TRBV6-1	CASSEGTGGSPLHF	TGTGCCAGCAGTGAAGGGACAGGGGGCTCACCCCTCCACTTT
TRBJ2-5	NA	TRBD2	TRBV6-5	CASSGTSGETQYF	TGTGCCAGCAGCGGGACTAGCGGGGAGACCCAGTACTTC
TRBJ2-2	NA	TRBD2	TRBV6-5	CASSPGTSVTGELFF	TGTGCCAGCAGCCCCGGGACTAGCGTCACCGGGGAGCTGTTTTTT
TRBJ2-3	many	NA	TRBV4-3	CASSQGTGVTDTQYF	TGCGCCAGCAGCCAAGGAACGGGGGTCACAGATACGCAGTATTTT
TRBJ2-1	NA	TRBD1	TRBV5-4	CASSLEGTGEYNEQFF	TGTGCCAGCAGCTTGGAGGGAACAGGGGAGTACAATGAGCAGTTCTTC
TRBJ1-5	NA	NA	TRBV6-5	CASSPVRGSNQPQHF	TGTGCCAGCAGCCCCGTTAGGGGAAGCAATCAGCCCCAGCATTTT
TRBJ2-7	NA	TRBD1	TRBV2	CASSDPGQGDEQYF	TGTGCCAGCAGTGACCCGGGACAGGGAGACGAGCAGTACTTC
TRBJ2-3	NA	TRBD2	TRBV5-1	CASSLATSGDFTDTQYF	TGCGCCAGCAGCTTGGCCACTAGCGGGGACTTCACAGATACGCAGTATTTT
TRBJ2-3	NA	NA	TRBV15	CATSREGGAGDTQYF	TGTGCCACCAGCAGAGAGGGGGGGGCCGGAGATACGCAGTATTTT
TRBJ2-1	NA	NA	TRBV7-9	CASSVYNEQFF	TGTGCCAGCAGCGTATACAATGAGCAGTTCTTC
TRBJ1-1	once	NA	TRBV2	CASSERGAFF	TGTGCCAGCAGTGAAAGGGGGGCTTTCTTT
TRBJ1-1	NA	NA	TRBV5-6	CASSFVGALLNTEAFF	TGTGCCAGCAGCTTCGTAGGGGCTTTATTGAACACTGAAGCTTTCTTT
TRBJ2-7	NA	NA	TRBV13	CASSNGLTAYEQYF	TGTGCCAGCAGCAACGGACTTACCGCCTACGAGCAGTACTTC
TRBJ1-2	NA	NA	TRBV7-9	CASSPKDTANYGYTF	TGTGCCAGCAGCCCGAAAGACACTGCTAACTATGGCTACACCTTC
TRBJ1-6	NA	TRBD1	TRBV9	CASTYGQGPSPLHF	TGTGCCAGCACCTACGGACAGGGGCCATCACCCCTCCACTTT
TRBJ1-4	once	NA	TRBV28	CASSLTVAEGEKLFF	TGTGCCAGCAGTTTAACGGTCGCGGAAGGCGAAAAACTGTTTTTT
TRBJ2-7	once	TRBD1	TRBV5-5	CASSFAGGVYEQYF	TGTGCCAGCAGCTTCGCAGGGGGCGTCTACGAGCAGTACTTC
TRBJ2-7	NA	NA	TRBV6-5	CASTDSRGYPYEQYF	TGTGCCAGCACTGATTCCCGGGGGTATCCCTACGAGCAGTACTTC